This T cell receptor (beta chain) was found in a study of T cells after posttransplantation cyclophosphamide. This related bone marrow graft donor gave peripheral blood on the day of marrow donation. This clone occurred many times. The target antigen is unknown. Measured with immunoSEQ multiplex PCR; TCRdb has only the in-frame clones, and not every one. Altogether 42,000 or so clones were found in the sample, and no singletons occur. Points from the study as a whole: Tissue-infiltrating T cells from skin or gut overlapped little with blood T cells. TRB clonality was highly associated with recipient CMV seropositivity and reactivation.

Per germline, CDR1 LGHNA and CDR2 YSLEER. The V end lost 0 bases, the J end lost 0 bases, and 9 bases lay between the germline ends. The CDR3 extends over 17 amino acids. The chain employs TRBV4-3 and TRBJ2-6; D is unclear. The sequencing input was PBMCs. This receptor was obtained from a woman between 50 and 59 years old in good health and a related stem cell transplant donor. The DNA for the CDR3 is TGCGCCAGCAGCCAAGACCCGGGTTACTCTGGGGCCAACGTCCTGACTTTC. Its translation is CASSQDPGYSGANVLTF.